Shown below are 28 T cell receptor beta chains from a single sample sequenced in a study of cytomegalovirus exposure and HLA in healthy donors. Researchers ran the PCR with 60 Vbeta and 13 Jbeta primers. The assay was immunoSEQ multiplex PCR, and TCRdb's table has in-frame clones only and misses some. The sample consists of about 98,000 clones, more than 60% of them appearing once. Sample: PBMCs. The receptors stem from a man aged 55 to 70 in good health and CMV-seropositive.

The J gene is TRBJ2-1, the V gene TRBV7-9, with 8 bases aligning to TRBD1. Trimming took 6 bases from V and 8 from J; bases not matched to a gene: 12. The CDR3 has 15 residues. CDR1 and CDR2 from the germline V gene are SEHNR and FQNEAQ (reference sequence). The CDR3 spells CASSPGQGYLDEQFF. The CDR3 nucleotides read TGTGCCAGCAGTCCCGGACAGGGTTATTTGGATGAGCAGTTCTTC. The complete variable domain, with remaining parts taken from reference TRBV7-9 and TRBJ2-1, reads DTGVSQNPRHKITKRGQNVTFRCDPISEHNRLYWYRQTLGQGPEFLTYFQNEAQLEKSRLLSDRFSAERPKGSFSTLEIQRTEQGDSAMYLCASSPGQGYLDEQFFGPGTRLTVL.

CDR3 sequence: CASSLIHLLSNEQYF. The CDR3 region has the DNA TGTGCCAGCAGCTTAATTCACCTTCTTAGTAACGAGCAGTACTTC. The chain joins TRBV5-6 to TRBJ2-7; D gene uncertain. V gave up 2 bases and J gave up 5 bases, with 17 bases separating them. This CDR3 has 15 residues. The V gene's germline CDR1 is SGHDT and CDR2 YYEEEE.

The chain joins TRBV18 to TRBJ2-1, with D possibly TRBD2 on 6 matching bases. V was pared by 1 base and J by 8 bases, with 9 bases between. This CDR3 is 13 amino acids long. CDR1 and CDR2 (germline): KGHSH, LQKENI. CDR3 in amino acids: CASSPRGIDEQFF. The CDR3 nucleotides are TGTGCCAGCTCACCACGCGGGATCGATGAGCAGTTCTTC.

This clone was picked up a small number of times. The chain recombines TRBV10-3 with TRBJ1-2; 7 positions match TRBD1. V shed 8 bases and J 4 bases; nucleotides not matched to a gene: 4. The CDR3 sequence is 12 residues long. The germline CDR1 and CDR2 sequences are ENHRY and SYGVKD. CDR3 nucleotide sequence: TGTGCCATCGGAGGGGGCGCCTATGGCTACACCTTC. It codes for CAIGGGAYGYTF.

V is TRBV7-2 and J is TRBJ2-5, with D maybe TRBD1 (6 bases). V lost 4 bases and J 2 bases, leaving 11 bases between the germline ends. The CDR3 is 14 amino acids. Germline values: CDR1 SGHTA, CDR2 FQGNSA. Written as DNA, the CDR3 is TGTGCCAGCAGCTCCTGGACAGCACAAGAGACCCAGTACTTC. Its translation: CASSSWTAQETQYF.

This chain connects TRBV19 to TRBJ1-5; TRBD1 aligns across 8 bases. The germline V gene encodes CDR1 LNHDA and CDR2 SQIVND (reference sequence). V lost 9 bases and J lost 6; bases outside the gene matches: 7. The CDR3 contains 13 residues. The chain's CDR3 is CASGQGGGQPQHF. CDR3 sequence (DNA): TGTGCCAGCGGACAGGGAGGTGGTCAGCCCCAGCATTTT.

V gene TRBV11-1 combines with J gene TRBJ2-7, with 7 bases that match TRBD1. CDR1 is SGHAT, CDR2 FQDESV, per germline (reference sequence). The CDR3 is made up of 14 amino acids. V was clipped by 4 bases and J by 9 bases; unmatched bases: 12. In DNA, the CDR3 is TGTGCCAGCAGCTCCTACAGGGGTATAACGGTGCAGTACTTC. It is translated as CASSSYRGITVQYF.

The CDR3 protein is CASSLTLFEGANYGYTF. The CDR3 DNA follows: TGTGCCAGCAGTCTGACCCTGTTCGAGGGGGCTAACTATGGCTACACCTTC. This chain links TRBV28 with TRBJ1-2; the D gene is possibly TRBD1 (6 bases). The ends were cut back, 5 bases at V and 0 bases at J, with 19 bases in the middle. CDR3 length: 17 residues. CDR1 is MDHEN, CDR2 SYDVKM, per germline.

This clone was counted between two and nine times. V and J are TRBV6-5 and TRBJ1-2; D gene ambiguous. V was clipped by 6 bases and J by 8 bases, with 16 bases between them. This CDR3 is 13 amino acids long. Germline values: CDR1 MNHEY, CDR2 SVGAGI. The CDR3 sequence: CASSFRGLLGYTF. CDR3 DNA: TGTGCCAGCAGCTTCCGGGGTTTATTGGGCTACACCTTC.

The chain joins TRBV2 to TRBJ1-5, with D possibly matching TRBD1 (6 bases). CDR3 length: 15 residues. Looked up from germline, CDR1 is SNHLY and CDR2 is FYNNEI. V lost 1 base and J 2 bases, leaving 9 bases between the germline ends. This CDR3 reads CASSEGGGGNQPQHF. CDR3 sequence (DNA): TGTGCCAGCAGTGAAGGGGGGGGCGGCAATCAGCCCCAGCATTTT.

The chain recombines TRBV5-1 with TRBJ2-2; D perhaps matches TRBD2 (7 bases). V dropped 1 base and J dropped 4 bases, with 17 bases sitting between them. The CDR3 spans 17 residues. Germline CDR1 reads SGHRS; CDR2 reads YFSETQ. CDR3 coding DNA: TGCGCCAGCAGCTTGAGGAGTCGGGGGGCGCGCACCGGGGAGCTGTTTTTT. Translation gives CASSLRSRGARTGELFF.

The chain couples TRBV6-5 to TRBJ2-5; 9 bases fit TRBD1. The J call may be in error: the DNA end matches TRBJ2-7 better. This CDR3 is 14 amino acids long. CDR1 and CDR2 from the germline V gene are MNHEY and SVGAGI. CDR3: CASRLGQGWYEQYF. CDR3 nucleotide sequence: TGTGCCAGCAGACTCGGACAGGGGTGGTACGAGCAGTACTTC.

The chain has TRBV6-6 and TRBJ2-5, with TRBD2 identical over 7 bases. Looked up from germline, CDR1 is MNHNY and CDR2 is SVGAGI (reference sequence). The CDR3 length is 13 residues. In nucleotides, the CDR3 is TGTGCGGGGGGGGAGGGGAGTGTAGAGACCCAGTACTTC. Encoded protein: CAGGEGSVETQYF.

The chain links TRBV6-1 to TRBJ1-1; perhaps TRBD1 as D (6 bases). The V end was cut by 6 bases, the J end by 8 bases, with 10 bases between. Looked up from germline, CDR1 is MNHNS and CDR2 is SASEGT. This CDR3 is built from 11 residues. The CDR3 DNA reads TGTGCCAGCAGGACAGGCAGGGAAGCTTTCTTT. Its protein product is CASRTGREAFF.

The gene calls are TRBV28 and TRBJ2-1; TRBD2 might be the D (6 bases). The CDR3 extends over 13 amino acids. Germline values: CDR1 MDHEN, CDR2 SYDVKM. The V and J ends lost 9 bases and 7 bases respectively, with 16 bases between them. CDR3 coding DNA: TGTGCCAGTGTCGGGACTCTACTTAATGAGCAGTTCTTC. This translates into CASVGTLLNEQFF.

The chain is built from TRBV7-9 and TRBJ2-1; 9 bases align to TRBD1. CDR1 is SEHNR, CDR2 FQNEAQ, per germline (reference sequence). The CDR3 spans 15 residues. V was clipped by 5 bases and J by 9 bases; unmatched bases: 11. The CDR3: CASSVQGARRSEQFF. The CDR3, as DNA: TGTGCCAGCAGCGTACAGGGGGCCCGGCGGAGTGAGCAGTTCTTC.

The chain has TRBV11-2 and TRBJ1-2, with D tentatively TRBD1 (5 bases). V was cut by 2 bases and J by 0 bases, with 10 bases left in between. The CDR3 is made up of 15 amino acids. Germline CDR1 is SGHAT and CDR2 is FQNNGV. Here the CDR3 reads CASSLNTGANYGYTF. The CDR3 coding sequence is TGTGCCAGCAGCTTAAACACGGGGGCTAACTATGGCTACACCTTC. Together with reference TRBV11-2 and TRBJ1-2, the CDR3 gives the full variable domain: EAGVAQSPRYKIIEKRQSVAFWCNPISGHATLYWYQQILGQGPKLLIQFQNNGVVDDSQLPKDRFSAERLKGVDSTLKIQPAKLEDSAVYLCASSLNTGANYGYTFGSGTRLTVV.

The chain combines TRBV27 with TRBJ2-7; TRBD1 agrees at 11 bases. With 7 bases clipped from V and 6 bases from J, the junction kept 5 bases outside the gene matches. Germline values: CDR1 MNHEY, CDR2 SMNVEV (reference sequence). CDR3 length: 13 residues. This CDR3 is CASKGQGVSEQYF. CDR3 coding DNA: TGTGCCAGCAAGGGACAGGGGGTTAGCGAGCAGTACTTC.

The chain has TRBV19 and TRBJ2-7; 12 bases are a match to TRBD1. Losses at the gene ends were 6 bases for V and 2 bases for J; bases not matched to a gene: 5. Germline V gene lookup returns CDR1 LNHDA and CDR2 SQIVND (reference sequence). This CDR3 is built from 15 residues. The DNA of the CDR3 is TGTGCCAGTAGCGGGGGGACAGGGGGCGCCTACGAGCAGTACTTC. Translating it yields CASSGGTGGAYEQYF.

The J gene is TRBJ2-3, the V gene TRBV30, with D perhaps matching TRBD1 (5 bases). CDR3 length equals 13 residues. Germline V gene data show CDR1 as GTSNPN and CDR2 as SVGIG (reference sequence). Trimming left V 2 bases short and J 3 bases short, with 9 bases between. The CDR3: CAWSQGRTDTQYF. Here the CDR3 DNA reads TGTGCCTGGAGTCAGGGAAGGACAGATACGCAGTATTTT. Full variable domain (rest looked up from reference TRBV30 and TRBJ2-3): SQTIHQWPATLVQPVGSPLSLECTVEGTSNPNLYWYRQAAGRGLQLLFYSVGIGQISSEVPQNLSASRPQDRQFILSSKKLLLSDSGFYLCAWSQGRTDTQYFGPGTRLTVL.

The rearrangement uses TRBV18 and TRBJ2-3; 7 nucleotides line up with TRBD1. With 1 base clipped from V and 4 bases from J, the junction kept 5 bases outside the gene matches. Germline-derived CDR1 and CDR2 are KGHSH and LQKENI. The length of the CDR3 is 15 residues. CDR3 protein: CASSPLDRAADTQYF. The CDR3 nucleotides read TGTGCCAGCTCACCACTAGACAGGGCTGCAGATACGCAGTATTTT.

V is TRBV30 and J is TRBJ2-3; no clear D. Germline-derived CDR1 and CDR2 are GTSNPN and SVGIG (reference sequence). The length of the CDR3 is 13 residues. The V gene lost 5 bases and the J gene lost 0 bases, with 9 bases spanning the gap. The DNA for the CDR3 is TGTGCCTGGGCCGGTCCTAGCACAGATACGCAGTATTTT. This gives the protein CAWAGPSTDTQYF.

The gene calls are TRBV4-1 and TRBJ2-7; 10 nucleotides agree with TRBD1. The CDR3 consists of 15 residues. Germline CDR1 MGHRA, CDR2 YSYEKL. V shed 4 bases and J 7 bases; nucleotides not matched to a gene: 10. The CDR3 region has the DNA TGCGCCAGCAGCCGTCCCGGGACAGGGGCCGAGGAGCAGTACTTC. Amino acid sequence: CASSRPGTGAEEQYF.

The chain couples TRBV29-1 to TRBJ2-1, with 10 positions matching TRBD2. CDR3 length equals 16 residues. Germline values: CDR1 SQVTM, CDR2 ANQGSEA. Trimming removed 1 base from V and 4 bases from J; junction bases left unmatched: 7. CDR3 sequence (DNA): TGCAGCGTTGAAGGCCTAGCGGGGGCCTCTTACAATGAGCAGTTCTTC. Its translation: CSVEGLAGASYNEQFF.

The chain combines TRBV7-7 with TRBJ2-2, with 8 bases lining up with TRBD2. The CDR3 runs 14 residues. CDR1 and CDR2 (germline): SSHAT, FNYEAQ (reference sequence). CDR3 in DNA: TGTGCTACCACCCGGGAGGGTGGTACCGGGGAGCTGTTTTTT. Translation: CATTREGGTGELFF.

The sample holds a few counts of this clone. Here the CDR3 DNA reads TGCGCCAGCAGTGGGACGGGAAGCTACGAGCAGTACTTC. This encodes CASSGTGSYEQYF. The V gene is TRBV10-2, the J gene TRBJ2-7, with D perhaps matching TRBD2 (5 bases). Germline V CDR1 and CDR2: WSHSY, SAAADI. The CDR3 runs to 13 residues. Trimming took off 4 bases at V and 3 bases at J, with 10 bases between the two ends.

A few counts support this clone. The J gene is TRBJ2-7, the V gene TRBV5-6, with 9 nucleotides matching TRBD1. V lost 4 bases to trimming and J lost 4 bases; unmatched junction nucleotides: 6. CDR1 is SGHDT, CDR2 YYEEEE, per germline. There are 14 residues in the CDR3. The CDR3 DNA follows: TGTGCCAGCAGCCCCAGGGGACAGGGATACGAGCAGTACTTC. It specifies CASSPRGQGYEQYF.

CDR3 DNA: TGCGCCAGCAGCCAAGACTCTAGCACAGATACGCAGTATTTT. Its translation is CASSQDSSTDTQYF. The genes are TRBV4-3 and TRBJ2-3; no reliable D call. V dropped 0 bases and J dropped 0 bases, with 4 bases sitting between them. This CDR3 contains 14 residues. Germline V gene sequence: CDR1 LGHNA, CDR2 YSLEER.